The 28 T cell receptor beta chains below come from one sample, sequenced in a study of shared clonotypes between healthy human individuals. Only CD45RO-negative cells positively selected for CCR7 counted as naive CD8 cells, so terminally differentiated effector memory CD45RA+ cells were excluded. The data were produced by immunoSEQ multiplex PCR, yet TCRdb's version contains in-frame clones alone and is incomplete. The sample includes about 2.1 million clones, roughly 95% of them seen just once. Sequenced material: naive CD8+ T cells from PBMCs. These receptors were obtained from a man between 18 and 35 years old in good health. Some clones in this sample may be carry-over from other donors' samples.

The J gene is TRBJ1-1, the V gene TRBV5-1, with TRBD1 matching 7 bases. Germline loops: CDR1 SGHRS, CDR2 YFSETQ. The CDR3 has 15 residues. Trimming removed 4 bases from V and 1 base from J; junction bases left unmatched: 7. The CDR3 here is CASSDIRQGNTEAFF. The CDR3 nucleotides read TGCGCCAGCAGCGACATTAGACAGGGGAACACTGAAGCTTTCTTT.

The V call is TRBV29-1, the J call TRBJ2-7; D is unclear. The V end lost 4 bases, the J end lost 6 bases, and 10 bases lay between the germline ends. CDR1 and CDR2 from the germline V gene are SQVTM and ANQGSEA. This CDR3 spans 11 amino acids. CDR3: CSVVGGPEQYF. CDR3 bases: TGCAGCGTTGTGGGTGGTCCCGAGCAGTACTTC.

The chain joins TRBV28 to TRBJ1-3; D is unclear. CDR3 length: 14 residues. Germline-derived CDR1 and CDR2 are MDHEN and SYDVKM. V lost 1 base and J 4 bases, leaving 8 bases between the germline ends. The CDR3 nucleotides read TGTGCCAGCAGTTTATCGATAGTCGGAAACACCATATATTTT. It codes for CASSLSIVGNTIYF.

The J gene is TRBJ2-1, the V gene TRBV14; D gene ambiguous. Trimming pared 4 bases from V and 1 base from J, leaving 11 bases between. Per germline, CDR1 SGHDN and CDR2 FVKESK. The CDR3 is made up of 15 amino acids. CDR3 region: CASSPRWGSYNEQFF. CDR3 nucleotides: TGTGCCAGCAGCCCCAGGTGGGGTTCCTACAATGAGCAGTTCTTC.

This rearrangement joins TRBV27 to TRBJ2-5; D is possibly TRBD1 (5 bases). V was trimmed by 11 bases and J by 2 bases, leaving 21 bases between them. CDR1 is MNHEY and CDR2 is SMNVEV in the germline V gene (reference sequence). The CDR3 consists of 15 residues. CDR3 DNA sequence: TGTGCCGACAAAAGGGGTACCCCGCATCAAGAGACCCAGTACTTC. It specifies CADKRGTPHQETQYF.

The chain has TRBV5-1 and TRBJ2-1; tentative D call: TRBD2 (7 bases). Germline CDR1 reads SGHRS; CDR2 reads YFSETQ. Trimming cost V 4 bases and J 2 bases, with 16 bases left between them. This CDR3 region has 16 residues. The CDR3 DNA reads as TGCGCCAGCAGCCCCCGGGGAGGGGGTACCTACAATGAGCAGTTCTTC. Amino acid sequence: CASSPRGGGTYNEQFF. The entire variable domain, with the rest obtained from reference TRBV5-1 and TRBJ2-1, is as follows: KAGVTQTPRYLIKTRGQQVTLSCSPISGHRSVSWYQQTPGQGLQFLFEYFSETQRNKGNFPGRFSGRQFSNSRSEMNVSTLELGDSALYLCASSPRGGGTYNEQFFGPGTRLTVL.

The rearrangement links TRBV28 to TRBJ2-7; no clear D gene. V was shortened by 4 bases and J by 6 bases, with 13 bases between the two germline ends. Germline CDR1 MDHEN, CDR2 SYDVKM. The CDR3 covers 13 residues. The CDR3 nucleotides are TGTGCCAGCAGTTCCGGTTTTCGGACCGAGCAGTACTTC. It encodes CASSSGFRTEQYF. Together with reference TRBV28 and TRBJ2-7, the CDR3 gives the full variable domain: DVKVTQSSRYLVKRTGEKVFLECVQDMDHENMFWYRQDPGLGLRLIYFSYDVKMKEKGDIPEGYSVSREKKERFSLILESASTNQTSMYLCASSSGFRTEQYFGPGTRLTVT.

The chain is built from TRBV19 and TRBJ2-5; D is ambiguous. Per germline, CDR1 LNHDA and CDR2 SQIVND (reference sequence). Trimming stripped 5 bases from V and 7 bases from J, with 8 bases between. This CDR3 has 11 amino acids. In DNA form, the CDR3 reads TGTGCCAGTAGTGACGGTGGGACCCAGTACTTC. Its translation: CASSDGGTQYF.

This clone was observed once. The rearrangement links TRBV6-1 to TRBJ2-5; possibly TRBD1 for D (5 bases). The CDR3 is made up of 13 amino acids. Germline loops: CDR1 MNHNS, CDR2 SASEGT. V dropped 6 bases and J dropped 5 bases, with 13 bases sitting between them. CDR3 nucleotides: TGTGCCAGCAGCAACAGGTTTTTGGAGACCCAGTACTTC. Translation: CASSNRFLETQYF.

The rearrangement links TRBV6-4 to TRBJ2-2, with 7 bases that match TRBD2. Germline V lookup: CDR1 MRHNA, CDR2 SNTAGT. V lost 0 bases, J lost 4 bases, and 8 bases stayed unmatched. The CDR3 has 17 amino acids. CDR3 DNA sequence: TGTGCCAGCAGTGACTCTCTGGGAGGGTCGGTCACCGGGGAGCTGTTTTTT. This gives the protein CASSDSLGGSVTGELFF.

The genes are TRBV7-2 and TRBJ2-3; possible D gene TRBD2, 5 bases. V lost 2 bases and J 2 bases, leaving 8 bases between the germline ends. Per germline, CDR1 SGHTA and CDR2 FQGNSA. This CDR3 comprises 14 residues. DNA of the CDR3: TGTGCCAGCAGCTTATGGGAGCACACAGATACGCAGTATTTT. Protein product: CASSLWEHTDTQYF.

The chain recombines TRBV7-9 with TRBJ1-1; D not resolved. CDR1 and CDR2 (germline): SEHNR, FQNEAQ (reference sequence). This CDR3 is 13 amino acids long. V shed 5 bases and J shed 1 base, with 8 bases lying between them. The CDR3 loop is CASSRDGNTEAFF. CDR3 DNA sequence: TGTGCCAGCAGCCGTGACGGGAACACTGAAGCTTTCTTT.

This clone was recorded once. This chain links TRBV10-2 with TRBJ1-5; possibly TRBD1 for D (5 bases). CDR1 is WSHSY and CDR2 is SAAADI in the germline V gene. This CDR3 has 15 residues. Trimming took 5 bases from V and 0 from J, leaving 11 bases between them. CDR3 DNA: TGCGCCAGCAGTTCCGGGACGGTTAGCAATCAGCCCCAGCATTTT. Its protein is CASSSGTVSNQPQHF.

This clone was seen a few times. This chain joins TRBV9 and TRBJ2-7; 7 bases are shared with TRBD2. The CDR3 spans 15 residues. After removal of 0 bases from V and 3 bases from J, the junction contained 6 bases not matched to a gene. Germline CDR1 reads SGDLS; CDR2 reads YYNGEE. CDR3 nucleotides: TGTGCCAGCAGCGTAGCTTGGGGGGGAAACTACGAGCAGTACTTC. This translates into CASSVAWGGNYEQYF. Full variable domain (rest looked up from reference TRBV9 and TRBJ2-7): DSGVTQTPKHLITATGQRVTLRCSPRSGDLSVYWYQQSLDQGLQFLIQYYNGEERAKGNILERFSAQQFPDLHSELNLSSLELGDSALYFCASSVAWGGNYEQYFGPGTRLTVT.

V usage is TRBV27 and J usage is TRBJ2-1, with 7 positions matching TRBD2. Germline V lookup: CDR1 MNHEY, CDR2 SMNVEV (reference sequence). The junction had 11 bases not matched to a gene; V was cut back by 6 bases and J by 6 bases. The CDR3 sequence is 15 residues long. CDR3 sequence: CASRSGGGYVNEQFF. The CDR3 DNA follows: TGTGCCAGCAGATCTGGGGGGGGGTATGTCAATGAGCAGTTCTTC.

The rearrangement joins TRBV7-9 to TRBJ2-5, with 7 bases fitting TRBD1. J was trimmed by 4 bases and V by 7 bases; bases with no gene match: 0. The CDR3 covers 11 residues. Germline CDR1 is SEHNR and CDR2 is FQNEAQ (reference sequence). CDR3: CASNRGETQYF. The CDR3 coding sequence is TGTGCCAGCAACAGGGGAGAGACCCAGTACTTC.

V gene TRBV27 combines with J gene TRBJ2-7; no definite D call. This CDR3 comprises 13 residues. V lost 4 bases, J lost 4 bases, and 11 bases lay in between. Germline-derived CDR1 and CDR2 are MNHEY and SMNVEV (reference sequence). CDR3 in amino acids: CASSSAAEYEQYF. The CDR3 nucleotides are TGTGCCAGCAGTTCGGCGGCGGAATACGAGCAGTACTTC.

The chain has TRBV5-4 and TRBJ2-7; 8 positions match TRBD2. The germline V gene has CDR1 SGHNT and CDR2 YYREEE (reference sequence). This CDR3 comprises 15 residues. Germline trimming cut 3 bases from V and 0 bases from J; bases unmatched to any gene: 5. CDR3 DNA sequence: TGTGCCAGCAGCTGGGCGGGGGGTAGCTCCTACGAGCAGTACTTC. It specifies CASSWAGGSSYEQYF.

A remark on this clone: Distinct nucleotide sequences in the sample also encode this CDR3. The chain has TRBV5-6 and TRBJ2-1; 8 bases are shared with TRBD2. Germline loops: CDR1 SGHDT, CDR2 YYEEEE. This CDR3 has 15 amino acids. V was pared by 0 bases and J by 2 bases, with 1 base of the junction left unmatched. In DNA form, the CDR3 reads TGTGCCAGCAGCTTGGCGGGAGGGGCCTACAATGAGCAGTTCTTC. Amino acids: CASSLAGGAYNEQFF.

CDR3 sequence (DNA): TGTGCCAGTAGTTCATCTCCTGAAGCTTTCTTT. Residues: CASSSSPEAFF. This chain joins TRBV19 and TRBJ1-1, with D unclear. V lost 5 bases and J lost 6, with 7 bases in between. The CDR3 is made up of 11 amino acids. Germline CDR1 LNHDA, CDR2 SQIVND (reference sequence).

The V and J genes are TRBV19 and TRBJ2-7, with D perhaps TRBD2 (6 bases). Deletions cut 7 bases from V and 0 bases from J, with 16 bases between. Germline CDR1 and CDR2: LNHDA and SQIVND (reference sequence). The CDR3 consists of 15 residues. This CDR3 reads CASTLGTGNSYEQYF. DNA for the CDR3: TGTGCCAGTACCCTCGGGACTGGAAACTCCTACGAGCAGTACTTC.

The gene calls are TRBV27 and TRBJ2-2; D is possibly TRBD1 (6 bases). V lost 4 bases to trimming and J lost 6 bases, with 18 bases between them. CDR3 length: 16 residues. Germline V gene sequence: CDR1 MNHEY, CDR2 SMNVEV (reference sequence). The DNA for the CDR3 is TGTGCCAGCAGTTACCTCCGGGACATTGAACCCGGGGAGCTGTTTTTT. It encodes CASSYLRDIEPGELFF.

The CDR3 bases are TGTGCCAGCATCCCGAGTTTCGGAGAAAGGGACTACGAGCAGTACTTC. It is translated as CASIPSFGERDYEQYF. The chain has TRBV27 and TRBJ2-7; D gene unclear. The germline V gene has CDR1 MNHEY and CDR2 SMNVEV (reference sequence). The CDR3 is 16 residues long. Trimming pared 7 bases from V and 3 bases from J, leaving 22 bases between.

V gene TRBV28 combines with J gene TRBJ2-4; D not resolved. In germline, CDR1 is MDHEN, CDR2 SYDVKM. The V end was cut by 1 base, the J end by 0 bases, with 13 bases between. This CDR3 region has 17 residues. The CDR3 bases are TGTGCCAGCAGTTTATTCATCGCCAAATTAGCCAAAAACATTCAGTACTTC. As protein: CASSLFIAKLAKNIQYF.

The CDR3 DNA is TGTGCCAGCAGCTTAGGAGGGAGGGGCACCTACGAGCAGTACTTC. Residues: CASSLGGRGTYEQYF. V and J are TRBV7-9 and TRBJ2-7; 7 bases fit TRBD2. Trimming at V came to 1 base and at J to 2 bases, leaving 5 bases not matched to a gene. Germline assignment: CDR1 SEHNR and CDR2 FQNEAQ (reference sequence). The CDR3 extends over 15 amino acids.

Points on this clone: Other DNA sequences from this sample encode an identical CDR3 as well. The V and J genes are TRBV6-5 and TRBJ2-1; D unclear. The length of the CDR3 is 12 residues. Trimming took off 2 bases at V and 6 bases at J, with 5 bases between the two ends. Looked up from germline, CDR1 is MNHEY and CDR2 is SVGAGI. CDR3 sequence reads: CASSYAGNEQFF. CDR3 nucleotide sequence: TGTGCCAGCAGTTACGCAGGCAATGAGCAGTTCTTC.

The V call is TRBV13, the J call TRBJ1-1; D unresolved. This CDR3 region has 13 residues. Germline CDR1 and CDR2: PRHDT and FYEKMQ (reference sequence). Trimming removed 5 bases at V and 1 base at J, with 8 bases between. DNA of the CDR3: TGTGCCAGCAGCCTCTTGAGGAACACTGAAGCTTTCTTT. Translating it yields CASSLLRNTEAFF. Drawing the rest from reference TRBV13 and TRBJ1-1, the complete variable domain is AAGVIQSPRHLIKEKRETATLKCYPIPRHDTVYWYQQGPGQDPQFLISFYEKMQSDKGSIPDRFSAQQFSDYHSELNMSSLELGDSALYFCASSLLRNTEAFFGQGTRLTVV.

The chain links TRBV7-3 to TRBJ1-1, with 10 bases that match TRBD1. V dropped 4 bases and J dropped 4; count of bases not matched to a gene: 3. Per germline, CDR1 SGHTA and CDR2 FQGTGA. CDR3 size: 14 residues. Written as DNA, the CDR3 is TGTGCCAGCAGCTCGGGACAGGGGAGCACTGAAGCTTTCTTT. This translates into CASSSGQGSTEAFF.